Listed below are T cell receptor beta chains from one sample, sequenced in a study of cytomegalovirus exposure and HLA in healthy donors. Produced via immunoSEQ multiplex PCR; TCRdb's table is partial and in-frame only. Of 150,000 to 200,000 clones listed, roughly 78% were seen once; the top ten hold over 10%. The material sequenced was PBMCs. The receptors come from a woman in her forties or fifties in good health and CMV-seropositive. The CDR3 runs from the conserved cysteine through the conserved F or W. Each record gives: D gene, clone size, J gene, V gene, CDR3 DNA, CDR3 protein. D genes are given only for firm matches. Some rows mark clone size as missing; the rest say once, few, many or name a class of expanded clone.

>TRBD2|few|TRBJ2-5|TRBV9
TGTGCCAGCAGCGCCGGGACTAGCGGGGGGCAGGGGCTAGAGACCCAGTACTTC
CASSAGTSGGQGLETQYF
>TRBD1|.|TRBJ2-2|TRBV2
TGTGCCAGCAGTCTGGACAGGGGAGGTACCGGGGAGCTGTTTTTT
CASSLDRGGTGELFF
>.|few|TRBJ1-3|TRBV13
TGTGCCAGCAGCTTGGGCAGGGCAGGGGGAAACACCATATATTTT
CASSLGRAGGNTIYF
>.|once|TRBJ1-5|TRBV6-1
TGTGCCAGCAGTGAAGTTCCGGGATATAGCAATCAGCCCCAGCATTTT
CASSEVPGYSNQPQHF
>.|.|TRBJ2-7|TRBV7-9
TGTTCCAGCAGCTTGGGCCGAGAGCAGTACTTC
CSSSLGREQYF
>TRBD1|.|TRBJ1-2|TRBV6-1
TGTGCCAGCAGCCAACGGGACAGGGATGGCTACACCTTC
CASSQRDRDGYTF
>.|.|TRBJ1-1|TRBV7-2
TGTGCCAGCAGCTTACAGGGTATTACTGCGGCTTTCTTT
CASSLQGITAAFF
>TRBD1|.|TRBJ1-6|TRBV5-8
TGTGCCAGCAGCACGGACAGGGAGGCCTATAATTCACCCCTCCACTTT
CASSTDREAYNSPLHF
>.|few|TRBJ2-2|TRBV5-4
TGTGCCAGCAGCACTTTTAGGGGGGGAGCGAACACCGGGGAGCTGTTTTTT
CASSTFRGGANTGELFF
>TRBD2|.|TRBJ2-1|TRBV6-1
TGTGCCAGCAGTGAATCTCTAGCGGGGGGGGGCAATGAGCAGTTCTTC
CASSESLAGGGNEQFF
>.|.|TRBJ1-4|TRBV4-1
TGCGCCAGCTCTACCCCCCAGGGATCTAATGAAAAACTGTTTTTT
CASSTPQGSNEKLFF
>.|.|TRBJ2-5|TRBV19
TGTGCCAGTAGTCAGAGTAGGGGCCAAGAGACCCAGTACTTC
CASSQSRGQETQYF
>TRBD1|.|TRBJ1-1|TRBV19
TGTGCCTCCGACAGGGGGGTCGGCACTGAAGCTTTCTTT
CASDRGVGTEAFF
>TRBD1|.|TRBJ1-2|TRBV6-5
TGTGCCAGCAGTCCTCACACAGGGGACTATGGCTACACCTTC
CASSPHTGDYGYTF
>.|.|TRBJ1-1|TRBV6-1
TGTGCCAACTCAAAGGGGGTGGGGTCTGAAGCTTTCTTT
CANSKGVGSEAFF
>TRBD1|.|TRBJ1-6|TRBV5-8
TGTGCCAGCAGCACGGACAGGAATTCACCCCTCCACTTT
CASSTDRNSPLHF
>.|once|TRBJ2-7|TRBV2
TGTGCCAGCAGTACACGACAGAACTACGAGCAGTACTTC
CASSTRQNYEQYF
>.|few|TRBJ1-6|TRBV2
TGTGCCAGCAGTGTCCAGGGAGGAAGGTCACCCCTCCACTTT
CASSVQGGRSPLHF